Below, 27 T cell receptor beta chains from the same sample are listed, as sequenced in a study of blood T cell repertoires in COVID-19 (dated by TCRdb to 2020 to 2022). Receptor libraries were prepared by the immunoSEQ multiplex PCR assay. TCRdb re-hosts the immuneACCESS table, in-frame sequences only. Its copies lack some clones; in the studies checked, an unresolved V gene accounts for under half of them, and the cause for the rest is not known. Across this sample there are under 120,000 clones, with roughly four fifths seen only once. About 20% of the sample rests with the top ten. The sample consisted of peripheral blood. The receptors derive from a man between 65 and 85 years old with active or convalescent COVID-19.

This sequence joins TRBV3-1 (or the pseudogene TRBV3-2) and TRBJ2-3; 12 bases are a match to TRBD2. Trimming cost V 6 bases and J 4 bases; bases outside gene matches: 8. The CDR3 runs to 16 residues. In germline, CDR1 is LGHDT, CDR2 YNNKEL (reference sequence). The CDR3 region is CASRSRSSGGADTQYF. CDR3 DNA sequence: TGTGCCAGCAGATCCCGCTCTAGCGGGGGGGCAGATACGCAGTATTTT.

The chain joins TRBV18 to TRBJ2-7, with 8 bases fitting TRBD2. This CDR3 comprises 15 residues. J was trimmed by 3 bases and V by 3 bases; bases with no gene match: 7. Germline V lookup: CDR1 KGHSH, CDR2 LQKENI. CDR3 amino acids: CASSPEAGANYEQYF. CDR3 coding DNA: TGTGCCAGCTCACCGGAAGCGGGGGCGAACTACGAGCAGTACTTC.

This sequence joins TRBV5-1 and TRBJ2-2, with D unclear. V was shortened by 2 bases and J by 2 bases, with 13 bases between the two germline ends. Germline values: CDR1 SGHRS, CDR2 YFSETQ. The CDR3 loop spans 16 amino acids. CDR3 DNA: TGCGCCAGCAGCTTTGGGCCACTGGCTAACACCGGGGAGCTGTTTTTT. It codes for CASSFGPLANTGELFF.

V is TRBV27 and J is TRBJ1-2; TRBD1 aligns across 9 bases. CDR1 and CDR2 from the germline V gene are MNHEY and SMNVEV (reference sequence). The CDR3 has 15 residues. With 4 bases clipped from V and 4 bases from J, the junction kept 7 bases outside the gene matches. The CDR3 DNA reads TGTGCCAGCAGTTATAAAGGACAGGGGTCCTATGGCTACACCTTC. Translating it yields CASSYKGQGSYGYTF.

About this clone: This CDR3 is also generated by other DNA sequences in the sample. The V call is TRBV18, the J call TRBJ2-5; 11 nucleotides agree with TRBD1. Germline CDR1 and CDR2: KGHSH and LQKENI. The V and J ends lost 3 bases and 2 bases, in that order; junction bases with no gene match: 2. CDR3 length equals 15 residues. For the CDR3, the DNA is TGTGCCAGCTCACCGGGACAGGGGGGACAAGAGACCCAGTACTTC. Its protein is CASSPGQGGQETQYF.

The chain links TRBV5-1 to TRBJ2-2; 14 bases are a match to TRBD2. The CDR3 contains 17 residues. From germline, CDR1 is SGHRS and CDR2 YFSETQ. V lost 4 bases to trimming and J lost 3 bases; unmatched junction nucleotides: 5. CDR3 DNA: TGCGCCAGCAGCATGGGGACTAGCGGGAGTTACACCGGGGAGCTGTTTTTT. This codes for CASSMGTSGSYTGELFF.

The rearrangement joins TRBV19 to TRBJ1-3, with 7 nucleotides matching TRBD1. The germline V gene has CDR1 LNHDA and CDR2 SQIVND (reference sequence). The V gene end was trimmed by 5 bases and the J gene end by 4 bases; junction bases not matched to a gene: 11. The CDR3 length is 16 residues. CDR3 coding DNA: TGTGCCAGTAGTCCACAGGGGCGCCGTGACGGAAACACCATATATTTT. Encoded protein: CASSPQGRRDGNTIYF.

The chain links TRBV6-1 to TRBJ1-2, with a tentative D call TRBD1 (6 bases). The CDR3 is 16 amino acids. With 2 bases removed from V and 7 bases from J, the gap between germline ends came to 20 bases. The germline V gene encodes CDR1 MNHNS and CDR2 SASEGT. CDR3 DNA sequence: TGTGCCAGCAGTGAATTGTCCAGGGCAGGGGAAGGTGGCTACACCTTC. This gives the protein CASSELSRAGEGGYTF.

This chain links TRBV5-5 with TRBJ1-6, with D possibly matching TRBD1 (6 bases). V shed 6 bases and J shed 7 bases, with 14 bases lying between them. This CDR3 contains 14 residues. Germline CDR1 reads SGHKS; CDR2 reads YYEKEE (reference sequence). The DNA of the CDR3 is TGTGCCAGCACCTCCCAGGGGAGCAATTCACCCCTCCACTTT. Amino acid sequence: CASTSQGSNSPLHF.

In its sample, this clone was seen a few times. This chain links TRBV19 with TRBJ2-1, with a possible D match to TRBD2 (5 bases). Trimming removed 3 bases at V and 1 base at J, with 13 bases between. The CDR3 loop spans 16 amino acids. From germline, CDR1 is LNHDA and CDR2 SQIVND (reference sequence). CDR3 region: CASSIPGLRSYNEQFF. The DNA for the CDR3 is TGTGCCAGTAGTATCCCCGGACTCCGGTCCTACAATGAGCAGTTCTTC.

The rearrangement uses TRBV10-3 and TRBJ1-1; possibly TRBD1 for D (6 bases). The V gene's germline CDR1 is ENHRY and CDR2 SYGVKD. The CDR3 extends over 14 amino acids. Trimming shortened V by 6 bases and J by 1 base, and 12 bases separated the two germline ends. The CDR3 nucleotides read TGTGCCATCAGCTCAGGGGCAGGGAACACTGAAGCTTTCTTT. Translation gives CAISSGAGNTEAFF.

The rearrangement links TRBV5-6 to TRBJ1-4; D remains unclear. Germline assignment: CDR1 SGHDT and CDR2 YYEEEE. The CDR3 totals 12 residues. Deletions cut 0 bases from V and 9 bases from J, with 6 bases between. Written as DNA, the CDR3 is TGTGCCAGCAGCTTGGACAGAAAAAAACTGTTTTTT. Translating gives CASSLDRKKLFF.

V is TRBV9 and J is TRBJ2-4; 7 positions agree with TRBD2. CDR3 length equals 16 residues. Germline trimming cut 3 bases from V and 0 bases from J; bases unmatched to any gene: 6. Germline CDR1 and CDR2: SGDLS and YYNGEE. Here the CDR3 reads CASSARDYLAKNIQYF. In DNA form, the CDR3 reads TGTGCCAGCAGCGCCCGGGACTACCTAGCCAAAAACATTCAGTACTTC.

The chain employs TRBV10-3 and TRBJ1-6; no definite D call. The CDR3 is 13 amino acids. V was pared by 2 bases and J by 12 bases, with 11 bases between. Germline V gene sequence: CDR1 ENHRY, CDR2 SYGVKD. Here the CDR3 reads CAISEGSRGPLHF. The CDR3 coding sequence is TGTGCCATCAGTGAGGGGTCCCGAGGACCCCTCCACTTT.

V and J are TRBV9 and TRBJ2-3; D remains ambiguous. Germline V gene data show CDR1 as SGDLS and CDR2 as YYNGEE. Trimming took 7 bases from V and 3 from J, leaving 12 bases between them. This CDR3 is 13 amino acids long. The CDR3 coding sequence is TGTGCCAGCTCTAGTTATCTAACAGATACGCAGTATTTT. It is translated as CASSSYLTDTQYF.

The genes are TRBV4-2 and TRBJ1-3; D may be TRBD1 (5 bases). The germline V and J ends were trimmed by 0 bases and 4 bases, with 16 bases remaining between them. This CDR3 has 17 amino acids. Germline V CDR1 and CDR2: LGHNA, YNFKEQ. The CDR3 is CASSQDGPGGSGNTIYF. In nucleotides, the CDR3 is TGTGCCAGCAGCCAAGACGGGCCCGGGGGTTCCGGAAACACCATATATTTT.

This chain connects TRBV4-2 to TRBJ1-2; TRBD1 might be the D (6 bases). V was cut by 1 base and J by 4 bases, with 19 bases left in between. The germline V gene encodes CDR1 LGHNA and CDR2 YNFKEQ. CDR3 length: 17 amino acids. The CDR3 DNA reads as TGTGCCAGCAGCCAAGTGGGTCCCGGGACACAGCTCTATGGCTACACCTTC. Translation: CASSQVGPGTQLYGYTF.

The rearrangement uses TRBV5-1 and TRBJ2-3; D remains unclear. CDR1 is SGHRS, CDR2 YFSETQ, per germline. Trimming shortened V by 3 bases and J by 1 base, and 12 bases separated the two germline ends. This CDR3 contains 15 residues. The CDR3 protein is CASSSGGWRTDTQYF. In nucleotides, the CDR3 is TGCGCCAGCAGCTCTGGCGGTTGGCGCACAGATACGCAGTATTTT.

V usage is TRBV19 and J usage is TRBJ2-7, with D perhaps matching TRBD1 (6 bases). The germline gives CDR1 LNHDA, CDR2 SQIVND (reference sequence). V lost 4 bases and J 0 bases, leaving 10 bases between the germline ends. CDR3 length: 14 amino acids. Here the CDR3 DNA reads TGTGCCAGTAGTAGGACAGCAAGCTCCTACGAGCAGTACTTC. Translating gives CASSRTASSYEQYF.

This clone has just one count. This chain joins TRBV27 and TRBJ1-4, with D unresolved. Germline lookup yields CDR1 MNHEY and CDR2 SMNVEV (reference sequence). V was clipped by 5 bases and J by 6 bases, with 7 bases between them. This CDR3 contains 12 residues. The CDR3 bases are TGTGCCAGCAGTGGCCGGGATGAAAAACTGTTTTTT. Protein: CASSGRDEKLFF.

The rearrangement links TRBV5-5 to TRBJ1-2, with D perhaps matching TRBD1 (6 bases). The length of the CDR3 is 15 residues. The V end lost 0 bases, the J end lost 5 bases, and 14 bases lay between the germline ends. Per germline, CDR1 SGHKS and CDR2 YYEKEE (reference sequence). The CDR3 loop is CASSLVESGDYGYTF. CDR3 DNA: TGTGCCAGCAGCTTGGTAGAGTCAGGGGATTATGGCTACACCTTC.

The CDR3 DNA follows: TGCGCCAGCAGTTTAGGACAGGGGGGCATTCAGTACTTC. Translated: CASSLGQGGIQYF. This chain connects TRBV10-2 to TRBJ2-4; TRBD1 aligns across 10 bases. Germline V gives CDR1 WSHSY, CDR2 SAAADI. There are 13 residues in the CDR3. Trimming cost V 5 bases and J 9 bases; bases outside gene matches: 4.

J is TRBJ2-7 and V is TRBV6-1; perhaps TRBD2 as D (5 bases). This CDR3 comprises 14 residues. Trimming stripped 2 bases from V and 6 bases from J, with 14 bases between. Germline V gene sequence: CDR1 MNHNS, CDR2 SASEGT. In DNA, the CDR3 is TGTGCCAGCAGTGAATTGCGTCCCGGGATCGAGCAGTACTTC. It specifies CASSELRPGIEQYF.

The genes are TRBV12-3 or TRBV12-4 and TRBJ2-4; tentatively, D is TRBD2 (5 bases). CDR3 size: 13 residues. Between the trimmed V and J ends, which lost 8 bases and 0 bases, there was a span of 8 bases. CDR3: CASVDSAKNIQYF. The CDR3 nucleotides are TGTGCCAGCGTGGACTCAGCCAAAAACATTCAGTACTTC.

This clone was observed a few times. The chain is built from TRBV28 and TRBJ2-5; tentatively, D is TRBD2 (5 bases). CDR1 and CDR2 from the germline V gene are MDHEN and SYDVKM. V was shortened by 2 bases and J by 0 bases, with 13 bases between the two germline ends. This CDR3 spans 16 amino acids. CDR3 DNA sequence: TGTGCCAGCAGTTTAGCCTCGGGGAGCTACCAAGAGACCCAGTACTTC. Protein product: CASSLASGSYQETQYF. Using reference TRBV28 and TRBJ2-5 for the parts outside the CDR3, the full variable domain is DVKVTQSSRYLVKRTGEKVFLECVQDMDHENMFWYRQDPGLGLRLIYFSYDVKMKEKGDIPEGYSVSREKKERFSLILESASTNQTSMYLCASSLASGSYQETQYFGPGTRLLVL.

The J gene is TRBJ1-2, the V gene TRBV4-1, with unresolved D. Germline V gene lookup returns CDR1 MGHRA and CDR2 YSYEKL. The ends were cut back, 5 bases at V and 2 bases at J, with 12 bases in the middle. CDR3 size: 14 residues. The CDR3 loop is CASSGEAGNYGYTF. The CDR3 DNA is TGCGCCAGCAGCGGGGAGGCGGGGAACTATGGCTACACCTTC.

The chain couples TRBV11-2 to TRBJ2-1; maybe TRBD2 (5 bases). V lost 1 base and J lost 0, with 7 bases in between. The CDR3 is 15 amino acids. CDR1 and CDR2 from the germline V gene are SGHAT and FQNNGV. In nucleotides, the CDR3 is TGTGCCAGCAGCTTAGGGGAGAGCTCCTACAATGAGCAGTTCTTC. Translated, it gives CASSLGESSYNEQFF. The variable domain in full, with the rest retrieved from reference TRBV11-2 and TRBJ2-1, is EAGVAQSPRYKIIEKRQSVAFWCNPISGHATLYWYQQILGQGPKLLIQFQNNGVVDDSQLPKDRFSAERLKGVDSTLKIQPAKLEDSAVYLCASSLGESSYNEQFFGPGTRLTVL.